This TCR beta chain was obtained from a study of CD8 T cells in ankylosing spondylitis. Making use of molecular barcodes, quantitative 5'-RACE generated TCR beta libraries. Via MiXCR, TCRdb re-called the 5' RACE reads, giving one row per CDR3 protein. The sample yields 270,000 or so distinct CDR3 sequences, 18% seen once. This TCR was recovered from a male donor with ankylosing spondylitis or in good health (not recorded which). Sequences were obtained from blood, either unsorted or a sorted T cell fraction (not recorded which).

CDR3 loop: CSGQGSLVTGELFF. CDR3 coding DNA: TGCAGCGGACAGGGGTCGTTGGTCACCGGGGAGCTGTTTTTT. V and J are TRBV29-1 and TRBJ2-2; 8 nucleotides match TRBD1. The CDR3 is 14 amino acids. Trimming removed 7 bases from V and 4 bases from J; junction bases left unmatched: 8. Germline V lookup: CDR1 SQVTM, CDR2 ANQGSEA.